This is a list of T cell receptor beta chains from one sample in a study of T cells after yellow fever vaccination. TCRdb fed the 5' RACE reads into MiXCR, producing one record per CDR3 protein. The sample lists about 130,000 distinct CDR3 sequences, about 7.4% occurring once. The source was CD4+ T cells sorted from PBMCs, collected approximately 11 days after the first yellow fever vaccination. The receptors here all came from a man younger than 30 who received the YFV17D yellow fever vaccine. The CDR3 runs from the conserved cysteine through the conserved F or W. A D gene is named only where the DNA matches it firmly. Size is stated for part of the rows, as once, few or many counts, or as a class when the clone is expanded.

clone size	V gene	D gene	J gene	CDR3 DNA	CDR3 protein
many	TRBV7-8	.	TRBJ2-3	TGTGCCAGCAGCTTCCCAGCGGCGATCACAGATACGCAGTATTTT	CASSFPAAITDTQYF
many	TRBV5-6	TRBD2	TRBJ2-7	TGTGCCAGCAGTCAGCGGACTAGCGGGGTGAAGCAGTACTTC	CASSQRTSGVKQYF
many	TRBV4-2	.	TRBJ2-5	TGTGCCAGCAGCCAAGCCGACTCCTGGGAGACCCAGTACTTC	CASSQADSWETQYF
many	TRBV3-1	.	TRBJ2-5	TGTGCCAGCAGCCTCACCGCCAGCGGGCAAGAGACCCAGTACTTC	CASSLTASGQETQYF
many	TRBV15	TRBD1	TRBJ2-3	TGTGCCACCAGCAGAGCAGACAGGGACGGGGATACGCAGTATTTT	CATSRADRDGDTQYF
many	TRBV5-7	TRBD2	TRBJ2-5	TGTGCCAGCAACCTTTGGGGTCGCGGGGGGAGGGAAGAGACCCAGTACTTC	CASNLWGRGGREETQYF
many	TRBV5-1	.	TRBJ1-1	TGCGCCAGCAGCTTGGAGGCAGGGATCACTGAAGCTTTCTTT	CASSLEAGITEAFF
.	TRBV12-3/TRBV12-4	.	TRBJ1-6	TGTGCCAGCAGTACCAGTAATTCACCCCTCCACTTT	CASSTSNSPLHF
.	TRBV7-2	.	TRBJ2-7	TGTGCCAGCAGCTCGGGACACACCAAGCAGTACTTC	CASSSGHTKQYF
many	TRBV20-1	.	TRBJ1-4	TGCAGTGCTAGGAATAATGAAAAACTGTTTTTT	CSARNNEKLFF
many	TRBV6-2/TRBV6-3	TRBD1	TRBJ1-5	TGTGCCAGCAGGAGGACAGGGGAAGGTCAGCCCCAGCATTTT	CASRRTGEGQPQHF
many	TRBV20-1	.	TRBJ1-1	TGCAGTCCGTGGGAAAAGAACACTGAAGCTTTCTTT	CSPWEKNTEAFF
many	TRBV7-2	.	TRBJ2-7	TGTGCCAGCAGCTTTGGGGCAGGGAAACCCTACGAGCAGTACTTC	CASSFGAGKPYEQYF
many	TRBV7-2	.	TRBJ2-5	TGTGCCAGCAGCTTACTAGAGCGATGGGGGACCCAGTACTTC	CASSLLERWGTQYF
many	TRBV3-1	.	TRBJ1-1	TGTGCCAGCAGCCAAGAGGCCAGGAACACTGAAGCTTTCTTT	CASSQEARNTEAFF
many	TRBV7-9	TRBD1	TRBJ2-2	TGTGCCAGCAGCTCGACAGGGGGCAACACCGGGGAGCTGTTTTTT	CASSSTGGNTGELFF
many	TRBV4-2	.	TRBJ2-2	TGTGCCAGCAGCCAAGAGGGACTCACCGGGGAGCTGTTTTTT	CASSQEGLTGELFF
.	TRBV11-2	.	TRBJ2-3	TGTGCCAGCAGCTCGTCCCTAACTAGTGATACGCAGTATTTT	CASSSSLTSDTQYF
many	TRBV9	.	TRBJ1-2	TGTGCCAGCAGACCGGACAGAAACTATGGCTACACCTTC	CASRPDRNYGYTF
many	TRBV5-1	TRBD1	TRBJ1-1	TGCGCCAGCAGTCAGGGGGCGACGACTGAAGCTTTCTTT	CASSQGATTEAFF
many	TRBV24-1	TRBD1	TRBJ2-3	TGTGCCACCTCTCGAGGGACAGGGACCACAGATACGCAGTATTTT	CATSRGTGTTDTQYF
many	TRBV20-1	.	TRBJ2-1	TGCAGTGCTAGAGGGGTAGCCGGGAGCTCCTACAATGAGCAGTTCTTC	CSARGVAGSSYNEQFF
many	TRBV2	.	TRBJ2-7	TGTGCCAGCAGTGCAGAGCGGATTTCCTACGAGCAGTACTTC	CASSAERISYEQYF
many	TRBV7-2	.	TRBJ1-2	TGTGCCAGCAGCTATTTAGACAGTCGGGGCTACACCTTC	CASSYLDSRGYTF
many	TRBV6-2/TRBV6-3	.	TRBJ2-7	TGTGCCAGCAGTTATATGGTGGAGCAGTACTTC	CASSYMVEQYF
many	TRBV6-2/TRBV6-3	.	TRBJ2-5	TGTGCCAGCGCACGTCTCCGCCAAGAGACCCAGTACTTC	CASARLRQETQYF
many	TRBV20-1	TRBD1	TRBJ1-5	TGCAGTGCTAGGTCCACAGGGGGCGCGGGCAATCAGCCCCAGCATTTT	CSARSTGGAGNQPQHF
many	TRBV6-6	.	TRBJ1-2	TGTGCCAGCGCAAGGGGGGCTGGCTATGGCTACACCTTC	CASARGAGYGYTF
many	TRBV5-1	TRBD2	TRBJ2-1	TGCGCCAGCAAGCGTCTAGCGGGGACGGGGAATGAGCAGTTCTTC	CASKRLAGTGNEQFF
many	TRBV20-1	.	TRBJ2-5	TGCAGTGCTAGGGGGTACCAAGAGACCCAGTACTTC	CSARGYQETQYF
many	TRBV3-1	TRBD1	TRBJ1-1	TGTGCCAGCAGCCTGGGCCAGGGGGAGGACACTGAAGCTTTCTTT	CASSLGQGEDTEAFF
many	TRBV29-1	.	TRBJ2-7	TGCAGCGTCGTTTGGGACTACGAGCAGTACTTC	CSVVWDYEQYF
many	TRBV12-3/TRBV12-4	.	TRBJ1-5	TGTGCCAGCAGTTTAGGGGGGTACCAGCCCCAGCATTTT	CASSLGGYQPQHF
many	TRBV10-3	.	TRBJ2-5	TGTGCCATCAGTGACCAAAGAAGTCAAGAGACCCAGTACTTC	CAISDQRSQETQYF
many	TRBV5-4	.	TRBJ2-3	TGTGCCAGCAGCCCGGGGACTGGCCTCACAGATACGCAGTATTTT	CASSPGTGLTDTQYF
many	TRBV5-6	.	TRBJ2-2	TGTGCCAGCAGCTTGGACAGAAACACCGGGGAGCTGTTTTTT	CASSLDRNTGELFF
many	TRBV11-1	TRBD2	TRBJ2-1	TGTGCCAGCCGGAGGGCTCTAGCGGGGGGCCACAATGAGCAGTTCTTC	CASRRALAGGHNEQFF
many	TRBV4-3	.	TRBJ2-5	TGCGCCAGCAGCCAAGACTTCTCTGGAGGGGAGACCCAGTACTTC	CASSQDFSGGETQYF
many	TRBV7-2	.	TRBJ2-7	TGTGCCAGCAGCTTATACCTCGGCGAGCAGTACTTC	CASSLYLGEQYF
many	TRBV12-3/TRBV12-4	.	TRBJ2-2	TGTGCCAGCAGTTTAGATCCCGGGGAGCTGTTTTTT	CASSLDPGELFF